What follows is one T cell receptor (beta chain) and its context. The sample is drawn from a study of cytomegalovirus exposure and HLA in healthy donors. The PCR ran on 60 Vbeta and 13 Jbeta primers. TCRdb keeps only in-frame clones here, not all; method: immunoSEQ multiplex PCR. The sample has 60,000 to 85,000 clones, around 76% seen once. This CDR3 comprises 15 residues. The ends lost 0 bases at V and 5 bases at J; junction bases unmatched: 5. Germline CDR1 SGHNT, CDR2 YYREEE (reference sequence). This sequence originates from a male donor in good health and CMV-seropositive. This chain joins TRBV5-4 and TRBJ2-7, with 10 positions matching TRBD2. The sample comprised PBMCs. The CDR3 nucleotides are TGTGCCAGCAGCTTGGATCTAGCGGGAGTCGACGAGCAGTACTTC. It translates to CASSLDLAGVDEQYF.